This T cell receptor (beta chain) stems from a study of control samples from healthy donors and cancer patients. Only in-frame clones appear in the TCRdb table, and some are missing; sequencing was by immunoSEQ multiplex PCR. The data show 40,000 to 60,000 clones, with roughly 87% seen just once and about 14% held by the top ten. Trimming cost V 0 bases and J 2 bases; bases outside gene matches: 3. The CDR3 spans 15 residues. The germline gives CDR1 LGHNA, CDR2 YSLEER. The source material was PBMCs. This clonotype originated in a man in his fifties or sixties with head and neck cancer. The chain joins TRBV4-3 to TRBJ1-2; 7 bases line up with TRBD1. The CDR3 region is CASSQENRGNYGYTF. The CDR3 region has the DNA TGCGCCAGCAGCCAAGAAAACAGGGGAAACTATGGCTACACCTTC.